What follows describes a single TCR beta chain. This sample was taken from a study of blood T cell repertoires in COVID-19. Across the study: Some COVID-19 samples were acute and others convalescent; all came from the United States, Italy and Spain. The analysed material was cDNA or gDNA that came from T cells, B-cell-depleted T cells, or PBMCs.

The repertoire was sequenced with immunoSEQ multiplex PCR; TCRdb's copy has only in-frame clones and lacks some. The table includes fewer than 250,000 clones, 89% detected once. The receptor was isolated from a man aged 55 to 70 who had recovered from COVID-19. The sequenced sample was peripheral blood.

This chain's CDR3 is CSASLVNEQFF. The CDR3 coding sequence is TGCAGTGCTTCCCTCGTGAATGAGCAGTTCTTC. The gene calls are TRBV20-1 and TRBJ2-1; D not resolved. Trimming removed 5 bases from V and 7 bases from J, with 9 bases in between. Germline CDR1 reads DFQATT; CDR2 reads SNEGSKA (reference sequence). This CDR3 is built from 11 residues.